Listed below are T cell receptor beta chains from one sample, sequenced in a study of tumor-infiltrating lymphocytes in primary liver carcinoma. TCRdb reprocessed the multiplex PCR reads via MiXCR and lists one record per CDR3 protein. The sample includes tens of thousands of distinct CDR3 sequences, over 65% of them seen just once. Sequencing was done on a sample of liver tumor tissue from sampling region 3. The receptors here all came from a man aged 40-49 years with primary liver carcinoma and hepatitis B virus infection. The CDR3 runs from the conserved cysteine through the conserved F or W. D genes are given only for firm matches. Size is omitted from some rows. Given values are once, few, many or a class for expanded clones.

J gene | V gene | D gene | clone size | CDR3 protein | CDR3 DNA
TRBJ2-7 | TRBV6-6 | . | . | CASRPGGLVGDSGLYEQYF | TGTGCCAGCAGACCAGGAGGTCTAGTAGGAGATTCCGGACTGTACGAGCAGTACTTC
TRBJ2-1 | TRBV12-3/TRBV12-4 | . | . | CVSTLGLQQSDKQFF | TGTGTCAGCACCCTGGGACTTCAACAAAGCGATAAGCAGTTCTTC
TRBJ1-3 | TRBV6-7 | . | . | CASTKSPGNTIYF | TGTGCCAGCACCAAGAGCCCTGGAAACACCATATATTTT
TRBJ2-7 | TRBV5-4 | TRBD2 | once | CASNFELAGEVGYEQNF | TGTGCCAGCAACTTTGAACTAGCGGGAGAAGTAGGCTACGAGCAGAACTTC
TRBJ2-1 | TRBV6-2/TRBV6-3 | . | . | CASRTTGYGVQFF | TGTGCCAGCAGGACTACTGGGTACGGTGTGCAGTTCTTC
TRBJ2-7 | TRBV11-3 | . | many | CASSLSGEVGEQYF | TGTGCCAGCAGCTTATCAGGTGAAGTGGGCGAGCAGTACTTC
TRBJ2-7 | TRBV4-1 | . | . | CVSSQDLGGGYEQYF | TGTGTTAGCAGCCAAGATTTGGGAGGTGGCTACGAGCAGTACTTC
TRBJ2-5 | TRBV29-1 | . | few | CSVVLSGTGQTQYF | TGCAGCGTTGTCCTCTCCGGGACGGGACAGACCCAGTACTTC
TRBJ2-7 | TRBV11-2 | TRBD1 | . | CASSIIQGTIHKEQYF | TGTGCCAGCAGCATCATACAGGGGACCATACATAAGGAGCAGTACTTC
TRBJ1-6 | TRBV4-1 | . | . | CACSQGGGHNSPLHF | TGCGCCTGCAGCCAAGGAGGGGGTCATAATTCACCCCTCCACTTT
TRBJ1-3 | TRBV7-3 | . | once | CASGLSGGFRNTIYF | TGTGCCAGCGGCTTAAGCGGTGGATTTCGAAACACCATATATTTT
TRBJ2-7 | TRBV4-3 | TRBD1 | . | CPSSQDLDRTPYEQYF | TGCCCCAGCAGCCAAGATTTGGACAGGACACCCTACGAGCAGTACTTT
TRBJ2-7 | TRBV5-5 | . | . | CANSLEQHLTRPYEQYF | TGTGCCAACAGCTTGGAGCAACATCTGACTCGGCCATACGAGCAGTACTTC
TRBJ1-4 | TRBV11-2 | . | . | CASSSDGIANEKMFF | TGTGCCAGCAGCTCAGACGGGATCGCTAATGAAAAAATGTTTTTT
TRBJ2-6 | TRBV6-1 | TRBD1 | . | CASSPRTGAGTNVLTF | TGTGCCAGCAGCCCCAGGACAGGGGCTGGGACCAACGTCCTGACTTTC
TRBJ2-1 | TRBV5-5 | . | . | CASSLGQGSYNGQSF | TGTGCCAGCAGCCTTGGGCAGGGTTCCTACAATGGGCAGTCCTTC
TRBJ1-6 | TRBV29-1 | TRBD1 | . | CSIPRVGQGVSPLHF | TGCAGCATCCCCCGGGTTGGACAGGGGGTCTCACCCCTCCACTTC
TRBJ2-5 | TRBV28 | . | . | CASTMRGLEETQYF | TGTGCCAGCACTATGCGAGGCCTTGAAGAGACCCAGTACTTC
TRBJ2-1 | TRBV9 | TRBD2 | . | CASSVGADPGRGFYDEQFF | TGTGCCAGCAGCGTAGGGGCAGACCCTGGGAGGGGTTTTTACGATGAGCAGTTCTTC
TRBJ2-1 | TRBV11-2 | . | . | CASSLDPESLYNEQFF | TGTGCAAGCAGCTTAGATCCAGAGAGCCTCTACAATGAGCAGTTCTTC
TRBJ1-5 | TRBV7-9 | . | . | CDSSAHFEPQHF | TGTGACAGCAGTGCACATTTTGAGCCCCAGCATTTT
TRBJ2-5 | TRBV10-1 | TRBD2 | many | CANSESSSGGVETQYF | TGCGCCAACAGTGAGTCGTCCAGCGGGGGGGTGGAGACCCAGTACTTC
TRBJ1-5 | TRBV12-3/TRBV12-4 | . | . | CASSLTDSWNQSQHF | TGTGCCAGCAGTTTAACGGACAGTTGGAATCAGTCCCAACATTTT
TRBJ2-7 | TRBV28 | . | many | CASSLFNRASYEQYF | TGTGCCAGCAGTTTATTCAACAGGGCCTCCTACGAGCAGTACTTC
TRBJ2-1 | TRBV29-1 | . | . | CCVATLRPWSHQEQFF | TGCTGCGTCGCCACGCTTCGGCCCTGGTCCCATCAAGAACAGTTCTTC
TRBJ2-7 | TRBV10-3 | TRBD2 | . | CAITRRSGLAGGFSYKQNF | TGTGCCATCACCAGACGATCGGGACTAGCGGGAGGGTTCTCCTACAAGCAGAACTTC
TRBJ2-7 | TRBV12-3/TRBV12-4 | TRBD2 | . | CASTMGTGGSYEQHF | TGTGCCAGCACTATGGGGACGGGGGGGTCCTACGAGCAGCACTTC